The 28 T cell receptor beta chains presented below share a single source sample, sequenced in a study of cytomegalovirus exposure and HLA in healthy donors (dated 2017 in TCRdb). The library was obtained by the immunoSEQ multiplex PCR assay. The table was pulled from immuneACCESS by TCRdb, which kept in-frame rearrangements only. Such tables lose some clones; where checked, under half of the loss comes from unresolved V genes, and the rest has no known cause. Across this sample there are fewer than 120,000 clones, with approximately 90% seen only once. The top ten clonotypes cover over 1.1% of the sample. The sequencing input was PBMCs. The origin of the receptors is a woman aged 25 to 45 in good health and CMV-seropositive.

This clone came up once. J is TRBJ2-3 and V is TRBV13; D gene ambiguous. The V and J ends lost 2 bases and 4 bases respectively, with 7 bases between them. This CDR3 spans 13 amino acids. Germline V lookup: CDR1 PRHDT, CDR2 FYEKMQ (reference sequence). As DNA, the CDR3 is TGTGCCAGCAGCTTACAGAAATCAGATACGCAGTATTTT. Encoded protein: CASSLQKSDTQYF.

Only one count was recorded for this clone. V is TRBV7-2 and J is TRBJ2-7, with D unresolved. Germline V gene lookup returns CDR1 SGHTA and CDR2 FQGNSA. The CDR3 spans 15 residues. V shed 5 bases and J shed 4 bases, with 18 bases lying between them. The CDR3 sequence is CASSPVASQAYEQYF. CDR3 nucleotides: TGTGCCAGCAGCCCAGTTGCCTCCCAGGCATACGAGCAGTACTTC.

The chain recombines TRBV11-2 with TRBJ2-7, with 7 bases lining up with TRBD1. V was clipped by 4 bases and J by 5 bases; unmatched bases: 8. CDR3 size: 14 residues. Per the germline V gene, CDR1 is SGHAT and CDR2 is FQNNGV. CDR3 sequence: CASSSTGSWNEQYF. The DNA of the CDR3 is TGTGCCAGCAGCTCGACAGGGAGTTGGAACGAGCAGTACTTC. Looking up the rest from reference TRBV11-2 and TRBJ2-7 gives the full variable domain: EAGVAQSPRYKIIEKRQSVAFWCNPISGHATLYWYQQILGQGPKLLIQFQNNGVVDDSQLPKDRFSAERLKGVDSTLKIQPAKLEDSAVYLCASSSTGSWNEQYFGPGTRLTVT.

This clone came up once. V usage is TRBV7-9 and J usage is TRBJ2-7; 8 bases align to TRBD1. CDR3 size: 11 residues. Germline values: CDR1 SEHNR, CDR2 FQNEAQ (reference sequence). V shed 8 bases, J shed 3 bases, and the junction held 0 bases outside the gene matches. CDR3 region: CASGTGYEQYF. The CDR3 DNA follows: TGTGCCAGCGGGACAGGCTACGAGCAGTACTTC. The full variable domain, with the rest looked up from reference TRBV7-9 and TRBJ2-7, is DTGVSQNPRHKITKRGQNVTFRCDPISEHNRLYWYRQTLGQGPEFLTYFQNEAQLEKSRLLSDRFSAERPKGSFSTLEIQRTEQGDSAMYLCASGTGYEQYFGPGTRLTVT.

The rearrangement joins TRBV19 to TRBJ2-1; tentatively, D is TRBD1 (6 bases). There are 16 residues in the CDR3. Germline V gene lookup returns CDR1 LNHDA and CDR2 SQIVND (reference sequence). Trimming took 4 bases from V and 0 from J, leaving 13 bases between them. This CDR3 is CASSRTGQSSYNEQFF. The CDR3 DNA reads TGTGCCAGTAGTAGAACCGGACAGAGCTCCTACAATGAGCAGTTCTTC.

The chain uses TRBV28 and TRBJ1-4, with D perhaps matching TRBD1 (6 bases). This CDR3 region has 15 residues. The V end was cut by 3 bases, the J end by 8 bases, with 16 bases between. Looked up from germline, CDR1 is MDHEN and CDR2 is SYDVKM. In DNA, the CDR3 is TGTGCCAGCAGTTTCGGGGCAGGGGAAAACGAAAAACTGTTTTTT. This encodes CASSFGAGENEKLFF.

This chain links TRBV4-3 with TRBJ2-1, with 10 bases lining up with TRBD2. The junction had 5 bases not matched to a gene; V was cut back by 0 bases and J by 9 bases. Germline V gene data show CDR1 as LGHNA and CDR2 as YSLEER. CDR3 length: 15 amino acids. The CDR3 is CASSQEAGGPREQFF. CDR3 DNA sequence: TGCGCCAGCAGCCAAGAAGCGGGGGGGCCTCGTGAGCAGTTCTTC.

The chain joins TRBV6-5 to TRBJ1-3, with a possible D match to TRBD1 (5 bases). The ends were cut back, 6 bases at V and 4 bases at J, with 16 bases in the middle. The germline gives CDR1 MNHEY, CDR2 SVGAGI. The CDR3 contains 15 residues. CDR3: CASRPDRASGNTIYF. The DNA of the CDR3 is TGTGCCAGCAGACCTGACAGAGCATCCGGAAACACCATATATTTT.

V is TRBV30 and J is TRBJ2-5, with D uncertain. Germline V gives CDR1 GTSNPN, CDR2 SVGIG (reference sequence). The germline V and J ends were trimmed by 6 bases and 2 bases, with 13 bases remaining between them. This CDR3 has 13 amino acids. CDR3: CACQRSIQETQYF. The CDR3 nucleotides are TGTGCCTGCCAGAGGTCCATTCAAGAGACCCAGTACTTC. Variable domain in full (rest from reference TRBV30 and TRBJ2-5): SQTIHQWPATLVQPVGSPLSLECTVEGTSNPNLYWYRQAAGRGLQLLFYSVGIGQISSEVPQNLSASRPQDRQFILSSKKLLLSDSGFYLCACQRSIQETQYFGPGTRLLVL.

The chain carries TRBV11-2 and TRBJ2-2, with 8 positions matching TRBD1. CDR3 length equals 17 residues. With 6 bases clipped from V and 4 bases from J, the junction kept 13 bases outside the gene matches. Germline CDR1 is SGHAT and CDR2 is FQNNGV. CDR3 amino acids: CASSFPLLDRATGELFF. The CDR3 DNA follows: TGTGCCAGCAGTTTTCCCTTACTGGACAGGGCCACCGGGGAGCTGTTTTTT.

V gene TRBV7-2 combines with J gene TRBJ2-2; TRBD1 might be the D (6 bases). Trimming cost V 6 bases and J 7 bases, with 12 bases left between them. Germline CDR1 reads SGHTA; CDR2 reads FQGNSA. This CDR3 has 13 residues. The DNA of the CDR3 is TGTGCCAGCAGAAATAGGGGGAACGGGGAGCTGTTTTTT. It encodes CASRNRGNGELFF.

The V and J genes are TRBV30 and TRBJ1-1; D may be TRBD1 (5 bases). The V end was cut by 2 bases, the J end by 3 bases, with 13 bases between. From germline, CDR1 is GTSNPN and CDR2 SVGIG (reference sequence). The CDR3 has 14 amino acids. The DNA for the CDR3 is TGTGCCTGGAGTTCCTGGGGGGTCTACACTGAAGCTTTCTTT. Protein sequence: CAWSSWGVYTEAFF.

The CDR3 loop reads CASSEYFTEAFF. CDR3 nucleotide sequence: TGTGCCAGCAGTGAATATTTCACTGAAGCTTTCTTT. The gene calls are TRBV2 and TRBJ1-1; D uncertain. Looked up from germline, CDR1 is SNHLY and CDR2 is FYNNEI. Between the trimmed V and J ends, which lost 2 bases and 4 bases, there was a span of 5 bases. This CDR3 spans 12 amino acids.

V and J are TRBV5-1 and TRBJ2-1, with D possibly TRBD2 on 6 matching bases. Germline-derived CDR1 and CDR2 are SGHRS and YFSETQ. This CDR3 has 19 amino acids. The germline V and J ends were trimmed by 4 bases and 0 bases, with 23 bases remaining between them. In DNA form, the CDR3 reads TGCGCCAGCAGCAAAAAAACCAAAACCACTAGCAACTCCTACAATGAGCAGTTCTTC. It codes for CASSKKTKTTSNSYNEQFF.

V and J are TRBV19 and TRBJ2-4, with unresolved D. The CDR3 extends over 16 amino acids. Trimming cost V 6 bases and J 0 bases, with 15 bases left between them. Germline loops: CDR1 LNHDA, CDR2 SQIVND (reference sequence). CDR3: CASSPHAALAKNIQYF. DNA for the CDR3: TGTGCCAGTAGCCCCCACGCGGCTTTAGCCAAAAACATTCAGTACTTC.

The chain couples TRBV25-1 to TRBJ1-4; D uncertain. V gave up 3 bases and J gave up 4 bases, with 15 bases separating them. The CDR3 runs to 16 residues. CDR1 is MGHDK and CDR2 is SYGVNS in the germline V gene. Written as DNA, the CDR3 is TGTGCCAGCAGTGAGGGTCGGGCAGGAGGTAATGAAAAACTGTTTTTT. Amino acid sequence: CASSEGRAGGNEKLFF.

The table lists this clone with a count of one. The V gene is TRBV7-9, the J gene TRBJ2-7, with 7 positions matching TRBD1. Germline V lookup: CDR1 SEHNR, CDR2 FQNEAQ (reference sequence). The CDR3 covers 16 residues. V gave up 5 bases and J gave up 1 base; unmatched junction bases: 11. The CDR3 nucleotides read TGTGCCAGCAGCCATAGGCCGGGACAGAGGTCCTACGAGCAGTACTTC. Amino acids: CASSHRPGQRSYEQYF.

V gene TRBV7-9 combines with J gene TRBJ2-3; D gene uncertain. Germline CDR1 SEHNR, CDR2 FQNEAQ (reference sequence). Between the trimmed V and J ends, which lost 3 bases and 4 bases, there was a span of 5 bases. This CDR3 has 12 residues. In DNA form, the CDR3 reads TGTGCCAGCAGCTTTCAATCAGATACGCAGTATTTT. Translating gives CASSFQSDTQYF.

This chain joins TRBV7-9 and TRBJ2-5, with TRBD2 matching 7 bases. The CDR3 runs to 16 residues. The germline V gene has CDR1 SEHNR and CDR2 FQNEAQ (reference sequence). With 5 bases clipped from V and 2 bases from J, the junction kept 11 bases outside the gene matches. The DNA of the CDR3 is TGTGCCAGCAGCCTCGACCGGTTAGCGGGTCAAGAGACCCAGTACTTC. Amino acids: CASSLDRLAGQETQYF.

This sequence joins TRBV14 and TRBJ2-3; 8 nucleotides agree with TRBD1. Germline assignment: CDR1 SGHDN and CDR2 FVKESK. The CDR3 runs to 13 residues. J was trimmed by 14 bases and V by 0 bases; bases with no gene match: 7. The DNA for the CDR3 is TGTGCCAGCAGCCAAGATCTACAGGGGGTCGGGTATTTT. It translates to CASSQDLQGVGYF.

The CDR3 DNA follows: TGTGCCAGTGGTTACCGGGGAGCCTCCTACGAGCAGTACTTC. It is translated as CASGYRGASYEQYF. The chain joins TRBV2 to TRBJ2-7; maybe TRBD2 (5 bases). This CDR3 has 14 amino acids. Germline lookup yields CDR1 SNHLY and CDR2 FYNNEI. Trimming took 9 bases from V and 0 from J, leaving 15 bases between them. The full variable domain, its missing parts supplied by reference TRBV2 and TRBJ2-7, is EPEVTQTPSHQVTQMGQEVILRCVPISNHLYFYWYRQILGQKVEFLVSFYNNEISEKSEIFDDQFSVERPDGSNFTLKIRSTKLEDSAMYFCASGYRGASYEQYFGPGTRLTVT.

This chain links TRBV9 with TRBJ1-5, with unresolved D. Germline CDR1 is SGDLS and CDR2 is YYNGEE. The CDR3 is 18 residues long. Trimming cost V 1 base and J 1 base, with 18 bases left between them. CDR3 protein: CASSVLISRDTSNQPQHF. The CDR3 DNA reads TGTGCCAGCAGCGTACTCATCAGCAGAGACACAAGCAATCAGCCCCAGCATTTT.

V gene TRBV30 combines with J gene TRBJ2-7; D perhaps matches TRBD1 (5 bases). The CDR3 sequence is 14 residues long. CDR1 GTSNPN and CDR2 SVGIG come from the germline V gene (reference sequence). V lost 0 bases and J lost 4, with 13 bases in between. CDR3 amino acids: CAWSVGPSGYEQYF. In DNA, the CDR3 is TGTGCCTGGAGTGTGGGGCCCTCGGGTTACGAGCAGTACTTC.

The table lists this clone with a count of one. The chain combines TRBV2 with TRBJ2-1, with D maybe TRBD2 (6 bases). The germline CDR1 and CDR2 sequences are SNHLY and FYNNEI. There are 15 residues in the CDR3. The V gene lost 6 bases and the J gene lost 10 bases, with 22 bases spanning the gap. The CDR3 spells CASRGPAGIMKEQFF. Here the CDR3 DNA reads TGTGCCAGCAGAGGCCCCGCGGGGATAATGAAAGAGCAGTTCTTC.

This chain joins TRBV4-1 and TRBJ2-7, with 9 bases fitting TRBD1. In germline, CDR1 is MGHRA, CDR2 YSYEKL. This CDR3 region has 16 residues. V lost 4 bases to trimming and J lost 1 base; unmatched junction nucleotides: 8. The CDR3 region is CASSLRRGTGSYEQYF. As DNA, the CDR3 is TGCGCCAGCAGCCTTCGCAGGGGGACAGGGTCCTACGAGCAGTACTTC.

The chain recombines TRBV28 with TRBJ1-1; D gene uncertain. The CDR3 runs 14 residues. The germline gives CDR1 MDHEN, CDR2 SYDVKM. Trimming stripped 5 bases from V and 4 bases from J, with 14 bases between. CDR3: CASSPARLITEAFF. The CDR3 coding sequence is TGTGCCAGCAGTCCTGCCAGGCTAATCACTGAAGCTTTCTTT.

The chain employs TRBV6-5 and TRBJ2-5; 8 nucleotides agree with TRBD2. Trimming cost V 8 bases and J 4 bases; bases outside gene matches: 9. The V gene's germline CDR1 is MNHEY and CDR2 SVGAGI. The CDR3 is made up of 14 amino acids. The CDR3 DNA reads TGTGCCAGCGGACGCGGGGGGCGTTCAGAGACCCAGTACTTC. Its translation: CASGRGGRSETQYF.

This clone was recorded once. The chain recombines TRBV30 with TRBJ2-2, with D perhaps TRBD2 (5 bases). The CDR3 consists of 14 residues. Trimming shortened V by 4 bases and J by 7 bases, and 16 bases separated the two germline ends. Germline V gene data show CDR1 as GTSNPN and CDR2 as SVGIG (reference sequence). The CDR3 loop reads CAWKLGWWDGELFF. CDR3 sequence (DNA): TGTGCCTGGAAACTAGGGTGGTGGGACGGGGAGCTGTTTTTT.